The rows below give T cell receptor beta chains drawn from one sample of a study of neoadjuvant anti-PD-1 for oral cavity cancer. The assay was immunoSEQ multiplex PCR, and TCRdb's table has in-frame clones only and misses some. This table holds 30,000 to 40,000 clones, about 87% found once. The specimen comprised PBMCs, sampled before nivolumab (anti-PD-1) treatment. The origin of the receptors is a person between 35 and 79 years old with oral cavity squamous cell carcinoma. Each CDR3 is given with its conserved first and last residue. A D gene is named only where the DNA matches it firmly. Clone sizes are given selectively: once, few, many, or a class where the clone is expanded.

>TRBD1|TRBJ1-4|-|TRBV7-9
CASSLRQGQGTRTNEKLFF
TGTGCCAGCAGCCTTCGTCAGGGACAGGGAACTCGGACTAATGAAAAACTGTTTTTT
>TRBD1|TRBJ2-7|-|TRBV9
CASSLEGDRGLYEQYF
TGTGCCAGCAGCCTCGAGGGGGACAGGGGTTTGTACGAGCAGTACTTC
>-|TRBJ2-2|-|TRBV19
CASSATDRVNTGELFF
TGTGCCAGTAGTGCCACGGACAGAGTAAACACCGGGGAGCTGTTTTTT
>-|TRBJ1-1|-|TRBV5-1
CASSPLPGVVNTEAFF
TGCGCCAGCAGCCCCCTTCCGGGGGTCGTGAACACTGAAGCTTTCTTT
>-|TRBJ1-5|few|TRBV9
CASSPGGTENFKPQHF
TGTGCCAGCAGCCCCGGGGGGACGGAAAACTTCAAGCCCCAGCATTTT
>TRBD2|TRBJ2-5|few|TRBV19
CASSHEIPGGKGETQYF
TGTGCCAGTAGTCACGAAATCCCGGGGGGGAAAGGGGAGACCCAGTACTTC
>-|TRBJ2-7|-|TRBV10-2
CASSESALRWTYEQYF
TGCGCCAGCAGTGAGTCCGCGCTACGGTGGACCTACGAGCAGTACTTC
>-|TRBJ1-5|-|TRBV5-4
CASSLEGGNQPQHF
TGTGCCAGCAGCTTAGAGGGGGGCAATCAGCCCCAGCATTTT
>-|TRBJ2-1|-|TRBV5-1
CASSLDGQPMVGQFF
TGCGCCAGCAGCTTGGACGGGCAGCCAATGGTCGGGCAGTTCTTC
>-|TRBJ2-7|-|TRBV4-2
CASSQVGGATYEQYF
TGTGCCAGCAGCCAAGTGGGCGGGGCGACCTACGAGCAGTACTTC
>TRBD1|TRBJ1-5|-|TRBV7-8
CASVRDRGSNQPQHF
TGTGCCAGCGTTCGGGACAGGGGGTCGAATCAGCCCCAGCATTTT
>TRBD1|TRBJ1-5|-|TRBV7-9
CASSRQGGNQPQHF
TGTGCCAGCAGCCGACAGGGGGGCAATCAGCCCCAGCATTTT
>-|TRBJ2-3|-|TRBV6-5
CASSQMAGSTDTQYF
TGTGCCAGCAGCCAGATGGCAGGGAGCACAGATACGCAGTATTTT
>TRBD1|TRBJ1-2|-|TRBV27
CASSPHPDRVHGYTF
TGTGCCAGCAGTCCACACCCGGACAGGGTTCATGGCTACACCTTC
>-|TRBJ2-5|-|TRBV11-2
CASGELVGVQETQYF
TGTGCCAGCGGAGAACTAGTTGGGGTCCAAGAGACCCAGTACTTC
>-|TRBJ2-3|-|TRBV2
CASSGYAGHTDTQYF
TGTGCCAGCAGTGGCTATGCGGGACACACAGATACGCAGTATTTT
>-|TRBJ1-2|-|TRBV6-5
CASSYGESSVGYTF
TGTGCCAGCAGTTATGGGGAGTCCTCGGTGGGCTACACCTTC
>TRBD1|TRBJ1-4|-|TRBV9
CASSVGTGVDEKLFF
TGTGCCAGCAGCGTAGGGACAGGGGTCGATGAAAAACTGTTTTTT
>TRBD1|TRBJ2-7|-|TRBV19
CASRLGQGGSYEQYF
TGTGCCAGTAGACTCGGACAGGGAGGTTCCTACGAGCAGTACTTC
>-|TRBJ2-5|-|TRBV6-6
CASSYSVNGPQETQYF
TGTGCCAGCAGTTACTCGGTTAACGGGCCCCAAGAGACCCAGTACTTC
>-|TRBJ2-7|-|TRBV27
CASSRGSRATSYEQYF
TGTGCCAGCTCCCGAGGGTCCAGGGCAACATCCTACGAGCAGTACTTC
>-|TRBJ2-5|-|TRBV7-2
CASSLVGTQYF
TGTGCCAGCAGCTTAGTTGGGACCCAGTACTTC
>TRBD2|TRBJ2-7|-|TRBV10-3
CAISEELAEPYEQYF
TGTGCCATCAGTGAGGAGCTAGCGGAACCCTACGAGCAGTACTTC
>-|TRBJ2-4|-|TRBV4-3
CASSQDWAGLRIAKNIQYF
TGCGCCAGCAGCCAAGATTGGGCAGGGCTCCGTATAGCCAAAAACATTCAGTACTTC